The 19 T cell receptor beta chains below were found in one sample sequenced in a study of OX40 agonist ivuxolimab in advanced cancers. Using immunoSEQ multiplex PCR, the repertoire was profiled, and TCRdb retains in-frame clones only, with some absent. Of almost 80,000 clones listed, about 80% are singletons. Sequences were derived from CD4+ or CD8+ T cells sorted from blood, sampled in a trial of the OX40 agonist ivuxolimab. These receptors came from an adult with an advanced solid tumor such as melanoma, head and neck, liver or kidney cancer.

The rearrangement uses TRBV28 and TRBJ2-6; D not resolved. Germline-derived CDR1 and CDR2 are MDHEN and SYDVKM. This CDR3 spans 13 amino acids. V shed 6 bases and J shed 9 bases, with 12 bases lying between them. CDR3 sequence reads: CASRNGGGNVLTF. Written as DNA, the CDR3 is TGTGCCAGCAGGAACGGTGGTGGCAACGTCCTGACTTTC.

The DNA for the CDR3 is TGTGCCAGCACCTGGGGTCGTAATAATGAAAAACTGTTTTTT. Encoded protein: CASTWGRNNEKLFF. This chain links TRBV2 with TRBJ1-4; unclear D gene. Per germline, CDR1 SNHLY and CDR2 FYNNEI. The CDR3 runs to 14 residues. V lost 7 bases and J 4 bases, leaving 13 bases between the germline ends.

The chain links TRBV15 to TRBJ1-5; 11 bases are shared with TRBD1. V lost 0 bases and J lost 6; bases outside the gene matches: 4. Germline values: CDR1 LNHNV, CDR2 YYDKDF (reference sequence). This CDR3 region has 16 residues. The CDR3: CATSRDWDRGGQPQHF. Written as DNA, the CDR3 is TGTGCCACCAGCAGAGATTGGGACAGGGGGGGTCAGCCCCAGCATTTT.

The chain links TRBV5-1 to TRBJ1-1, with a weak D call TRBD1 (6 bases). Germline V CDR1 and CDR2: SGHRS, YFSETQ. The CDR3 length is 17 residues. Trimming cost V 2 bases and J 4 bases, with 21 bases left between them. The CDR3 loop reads CASSFRQRDRSTTEAFF. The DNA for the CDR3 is TGCGCCAGCAGCTTTCGGCAAAGAGACAGGTCTACCACTGAAGCTTTCTTT.

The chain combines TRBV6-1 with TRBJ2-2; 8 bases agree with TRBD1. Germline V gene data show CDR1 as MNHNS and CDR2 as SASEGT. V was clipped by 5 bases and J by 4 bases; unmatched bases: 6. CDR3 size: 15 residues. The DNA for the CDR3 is TGTGCCAGCAGTCTAGGACAGGGTAGCACCGGGGAGCTGTTTTTT. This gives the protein CASSLGQGSTGELFF.

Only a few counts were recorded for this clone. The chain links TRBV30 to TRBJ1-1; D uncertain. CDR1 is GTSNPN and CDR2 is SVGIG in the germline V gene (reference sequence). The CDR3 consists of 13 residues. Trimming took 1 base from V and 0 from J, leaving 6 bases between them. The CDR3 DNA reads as TGTGCCTGGAGTGACGGACTGAACACTGAAGCTTTCTTT. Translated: CAWSDGLNTEAFF.

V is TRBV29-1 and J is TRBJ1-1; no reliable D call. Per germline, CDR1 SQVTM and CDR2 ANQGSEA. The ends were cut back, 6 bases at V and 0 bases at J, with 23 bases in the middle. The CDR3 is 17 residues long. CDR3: CSVDPQRSNVMNTEAFF. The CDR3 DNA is TGCAGCGTGGACCCCCAGAGATCTAACGTCATGAACACTGAAGCTTTCTTT.

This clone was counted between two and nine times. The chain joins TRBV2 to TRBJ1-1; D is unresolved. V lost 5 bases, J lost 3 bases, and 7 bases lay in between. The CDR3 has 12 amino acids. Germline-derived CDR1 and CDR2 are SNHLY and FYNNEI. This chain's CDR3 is CASSLKYTEAFF. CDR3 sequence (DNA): TGTGCCAGCAGTCTCAAGTACACTGAAGCTTTCTTT.

Here the CDR3 reads CACFRAGSGNTIYF. As DNA, the CDR3 is TGTGCCTGTTTCAGGGCAGGCTCTGGAAACACCATATATTTT. The V gene is TRBV19, the J gene TRBJ1-3, with a tentative D call TRBD1 (5 bases). There are 14 residues in the CDR3. Per germline, CDR1 LNHDA and CDR2 SQIVND (reference sequence). V dropped 11 bases and J dropped 0 bases, with 14 bases sitting between them.

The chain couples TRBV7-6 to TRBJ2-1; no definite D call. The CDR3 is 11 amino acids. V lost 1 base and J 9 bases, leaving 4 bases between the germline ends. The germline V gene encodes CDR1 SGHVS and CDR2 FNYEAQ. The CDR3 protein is CASSLGVEQFF. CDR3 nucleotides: TGTGCCAGCAGCTTAGGTGTTGAGCAGTTCTTC.

In DNA, the CDR3 is TGCGCCAGCAGCCAAGATCTAGCGGCTAACTCCTACGAGCAGTACTTC. Amino acid sequence: CASSQDLAANSYEQYF. The chain uses TRBV4-3 and TRBJ2-7; the match to TRBD2 covers 7 bases. Trimming at V came to 0 bases and at J to 0 bases, leaving 5 bases not matched to a gene. Germline V gene lookup returns CDR1 LGHNA and CDR2 YSLEER. CDR3 size: 16 residues.

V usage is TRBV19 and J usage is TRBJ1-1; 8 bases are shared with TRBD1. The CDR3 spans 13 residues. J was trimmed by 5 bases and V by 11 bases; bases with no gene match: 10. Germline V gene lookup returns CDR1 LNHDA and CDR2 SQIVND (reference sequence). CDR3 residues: CASGRGLRTEAFF. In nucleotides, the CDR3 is TGTGCCTCGGGCAGGGGGCTGCGTACTGAAGCTTTCTTT. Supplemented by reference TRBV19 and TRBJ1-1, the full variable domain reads DGGITQSPKYLFRKEGQNVTLSCEQNLNHDAMYWYRQDPGQGLRLIYYSQIVNDFQKGDIAEGYSVSREKKESFPLTVTSAQKNPTAFYLCASGRGLRTEAFFGQGTRLTVV.

In DNA, the CDR3 is TGTGCCAGCAGTGCAGACAGGGGGCTGGATCAGCCCCAGCATTTT. Its protein product is CASSADRGLDQPQHF. The chain couples TRBV28 to TRBJ1-5, with 10 bases matching TRBD1. Per the germline V gene, CDR1 is MDHEN and CDR2 is SYDVKM. Trimming at V came to 5 bases and at J to 5 bases, leaving 6 bases not matched to a gene. This CDR3 contains 15 residues.

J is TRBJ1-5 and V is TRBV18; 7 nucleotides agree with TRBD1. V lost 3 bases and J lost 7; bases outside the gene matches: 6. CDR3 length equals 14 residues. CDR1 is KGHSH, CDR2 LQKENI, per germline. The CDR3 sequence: CASSPATGNQPQHF. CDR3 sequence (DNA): TGTGCCAGCTCACCCGCGACAGGGAACCAGCCCCAGCATTTT.

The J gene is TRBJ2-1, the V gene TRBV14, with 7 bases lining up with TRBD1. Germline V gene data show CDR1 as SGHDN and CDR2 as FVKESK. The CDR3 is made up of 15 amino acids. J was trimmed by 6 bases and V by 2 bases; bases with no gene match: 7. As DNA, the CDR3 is TGTGCCAGCAGCCAAACCACGGGACAGTTCAATGAGCAGTTCTTC. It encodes CASSQTTGQFNEQFF.

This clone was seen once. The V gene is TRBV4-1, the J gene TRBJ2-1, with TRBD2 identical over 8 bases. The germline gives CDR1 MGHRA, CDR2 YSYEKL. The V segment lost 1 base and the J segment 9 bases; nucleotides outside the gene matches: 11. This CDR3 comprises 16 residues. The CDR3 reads CASSQAGIAGRVEQFF. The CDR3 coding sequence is TGCGCCAGCAGCCAAGCCGGGATAGCGGGACGGGTTGAGCAGTTCTTC.

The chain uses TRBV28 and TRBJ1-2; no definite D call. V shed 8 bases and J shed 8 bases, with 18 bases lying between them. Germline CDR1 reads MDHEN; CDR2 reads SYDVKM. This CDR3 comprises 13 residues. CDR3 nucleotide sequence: TGTGCCAGCGCCCCGGGCAAAGGTTCGGGCTACACCTTC. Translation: CASAPGKGSGYTF.

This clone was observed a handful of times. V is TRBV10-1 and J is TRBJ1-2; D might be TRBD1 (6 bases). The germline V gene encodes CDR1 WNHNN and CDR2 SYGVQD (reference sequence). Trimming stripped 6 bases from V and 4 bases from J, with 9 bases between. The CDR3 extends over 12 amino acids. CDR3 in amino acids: CASSGTSYGYTF. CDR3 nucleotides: TGCGCCAGCAGCGGGACATCCTATGGCTACACCTTC.

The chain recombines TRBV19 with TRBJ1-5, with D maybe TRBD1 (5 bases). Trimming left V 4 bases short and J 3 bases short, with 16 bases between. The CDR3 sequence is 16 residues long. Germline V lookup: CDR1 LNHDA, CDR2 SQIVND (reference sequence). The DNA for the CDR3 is TGTGCCAGTAGTACCGACAGACGGCCCGACAATCAGCCCCAGCATTTT. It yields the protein CASSTDRRPDNQPQHF.